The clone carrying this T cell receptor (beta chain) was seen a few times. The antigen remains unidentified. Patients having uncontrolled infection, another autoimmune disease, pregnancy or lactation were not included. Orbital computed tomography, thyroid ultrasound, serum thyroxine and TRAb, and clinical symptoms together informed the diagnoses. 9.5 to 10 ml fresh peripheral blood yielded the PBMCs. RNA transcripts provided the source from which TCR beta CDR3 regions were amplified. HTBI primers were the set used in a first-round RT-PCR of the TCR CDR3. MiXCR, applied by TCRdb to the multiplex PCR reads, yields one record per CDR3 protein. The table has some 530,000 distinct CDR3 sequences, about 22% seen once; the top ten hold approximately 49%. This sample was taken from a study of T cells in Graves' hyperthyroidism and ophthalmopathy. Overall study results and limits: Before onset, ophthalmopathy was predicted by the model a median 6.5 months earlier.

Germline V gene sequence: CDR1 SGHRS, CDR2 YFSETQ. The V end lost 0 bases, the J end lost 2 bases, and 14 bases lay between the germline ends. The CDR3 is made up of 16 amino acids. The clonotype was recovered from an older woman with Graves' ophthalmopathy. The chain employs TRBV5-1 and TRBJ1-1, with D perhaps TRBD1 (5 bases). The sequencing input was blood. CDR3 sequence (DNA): TGCGCCAGCAGCTTGGCTTATAGGGGCATAAACACTGAAGCTTTCTTT. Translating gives CASSLAYRGINTEAFF.